This TCR beta chain was profiled in a study of Ad26.COV2.S vaccination and SARS-CoV-2 variants. In the study overall: Donor was assigned to the Ad26.COV2.S arm of trial COV1001. Ad26.COV2.S given intramuscularly, once or twice 56 days apart.

The CDR3 is made up of 13 amino acids. Per the germline V gene, CDR1 is LNHDA and CDR2 is SQIVND (reference sequence). V shed 5 bases and J shed 0 bases, with 7 bases lying between them. Only in-frame clones appear in the TCRdb table, and some are missing; sequencing was by immunoSEQ multiplex PCR. The data show about 250,000 clones, around nine tenths seen once. Treatment denoted: around 19 received Ad26.COV2.S at low or high dose, single or two shots; roughly 5 received placebo; per-sample allocation not given. Collection of samples fell on day 63 after the first vaccine or placebo injection. Immunization relied on an Ad26 vector, which expressed Wuhan-strain SARS-CoV-2 spike.

The sequenced sample was peripheral blood, obtained in a trial of Ad26.COV2.S vaccine versus placebo. The TCR sequence derives from a person between 18 and 65 years old who received the Ad26.COV2.S COVID-19 vaccine or a placebo. This chain connects TRBV19 to TRBJ1-2; the D is unclear. The CDR3 loop is CASSWQTNYGYTF. The CDR3 coding sequence is TGTGCCAGTAGTTGGCAGACTAACTATGGCTACACCTTC. The full variable domain, with the rest looked up from reference TRBV19 and TRBJ1-2, is DGGITQSPKYLFRKEGQNVTLSCEQNLNHDAMYWYRQDPGQGLRLIYYSQIVNDFQKGDIAEGYSVSREKKESFPLTVTSAQKNPTAFYLCASSWQTNYGYTFGSGTRLTVV.